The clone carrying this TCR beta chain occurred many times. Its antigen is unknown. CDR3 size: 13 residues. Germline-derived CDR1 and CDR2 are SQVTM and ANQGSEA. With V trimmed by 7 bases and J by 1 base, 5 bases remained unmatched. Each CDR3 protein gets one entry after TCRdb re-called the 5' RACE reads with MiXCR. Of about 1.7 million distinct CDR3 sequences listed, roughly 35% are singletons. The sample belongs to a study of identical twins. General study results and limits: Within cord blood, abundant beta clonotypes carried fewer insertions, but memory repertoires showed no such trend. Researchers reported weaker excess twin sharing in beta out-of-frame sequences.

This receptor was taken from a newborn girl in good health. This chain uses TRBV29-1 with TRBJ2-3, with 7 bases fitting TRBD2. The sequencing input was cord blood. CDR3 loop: CSAERDGTDTQYF. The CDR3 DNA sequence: TGCAGCGCCGAGCGGGACGGCACAGATACGCAGTATTTT.